This T cell receptor beta chain is drawn from a study of T cells after yellow fever vaccination. Overall study: Researchers used SMART-Seq v4 Ultra Low Input to prepare fractions that had low cell numbers.

TCRdb passed the 5' RACE reads through MiXCR, listing each CDR3 protein once. This sample has some 390,000 distinct CDR3 sequences, with more than 5.5% found just once. The ends were cut back, 6 bases at V and 6 bases at J, with 16 bases in the middle. Germline V CDR1 and CDR2: MNHNS, SASEGT. The CDR3 runs to 14 residues. The sequencing here drew on PBMCs, taken 5 days after the yellow fever booster vaccination. The rearrangement uses TRBV6-1 and TRBJ2-3; tentatively, D is TRBD1 or TRBD2 (7 bases each). This sequence originates from a man under 40 who received the YFV17D yellow fever vaccine. The CDR3 spells CASRLGGGADTQYF. The CDR3, as DNA: TGTGCCAGCAGGCTGGGAGGGGGCGCGGATACGCAGTATTTT.